This TCR beta chain was sequenced in a study of CD8+CD57+ T cells in acquired aplastic anemia (dated by TCRdb to 2016 to 2018). Study-wide context: Extracted DNA from sorted CD4+ and CD8+ cells averaged approximately 3 ug, ranging from roughly 0.17 to 30 ug. CD8+CD57+ expansion was defined as a frequency above the mean frequency observed in healthy subjects. Study-wide findings and limitations: CD8+ Simpson's diversity did not differ significantly between patients and healthy controls (P=0.060). Fewer than 30 CD8+ CDR3 sequences were found in both patients and controls but appeared to be highly expressed in patients and within the immunodominant clones of the patients.

Reading the germline V gene gives CDR1 MNHNS and CDR2 SASEGT. The V and J ends are trimmed by 5 bases and 1 base, leaving 15 bases between them. The CDR3 runs 15 residues from the cysteine to the phenylalanine. Solely the CDR3 DNA is kept, with 45 bases framed from the first base. Patients chosen for sequencing had shown expansion of CD8+CD57+ cells by flow cytometry. Every patient had severe acquired aplastic anemia, diagnosed using the International Study of Aplastic Anemia and Agranulocytosis and Camitta criteria. No therapy had been received by the patients at the time of blood sampling. TCR repertoires of sorted CD4+ and CD8+ blood T cells from severe aplastic anemia patients and healthy subjects were deep-sequenced in the study. Patients were enrolled in the USA under clinicaltrials.gov protocols 00001620, 01623167, 00001397, 00071045, 00081523 and 00961064. Ficoll-Paque density gradient centrifugation was used to isolate peripheral blood mononuclear cells. Before DNA extraction, CD4+ and CD8+ T cells were sorted by FACS or by magnetic beads.

TCR beta VDJ combination and CDR3 sequence profiling used genomic DNA as the template. An Illumina HiSeq 2000 was used for TCR repertoire sequencing. In the authors' own workflow: Repertoires were assessed using TRBV/TRBJ rearrangement plots, CDR3 size and DJ length profiles, and Simpson's diversity index. The most abundant DNA sequence in the deep sequencing data was defined as the immunodominant clone. CDR3 amino acid sequences were checked for sharing between subjects and were compared against published repertoires and the VDJdb database. TCRdb trimmed public reads at Q25 via fastp, called clones via MiXCR and kept in-frame beta chains. Here each entry gathers all rows of one CDR3 protein and keeps the most common genes and DNA. The V and J calls here are based on TCRdb, not the publication. The sample table contains fewer than 200,000 distinct CDR3 sequences; only one count was recorded for roughly 50% of them. 1.8% of the sample goes to the ten largest clones.

At least ten counts were recorded for this clonotype. Its antigen has not been determined. Base qualities are missing; no much larger clone stands one base away. The sequence came from a human donor with aplastic anemia. Material: sorted CD4+, CD8+, or CD8+CD57+ T cells (not recorded which) from PBMCs. The receptor chain draws on TRBV6-1 and TRBJ2-7; perhaps TRBD2 is the D gene, with 7 bases matching. This receptor carries the CDR3 CASSQRRGGSYEQYF. The sequenced DNA is TGTGCCAGCAGTCAAAGAAGGGGGGGGTCCTACGAGCAGTACTTC.